This TCR beta chain emerged from a study of identical twins. Study observations and caveats: When twins shared out-of-frame alpha sequences, those sequences had excess low generation probability.

This clonotype was counted at least ten times. Its cognate antigen is unknown. The CDR3 is made up of 12 amino acids. Trimming shortened V by 3 bases and J by 4 bases, and 4 bases separated the two germline ends. A universal primer binding site was introduced by template switching. The final cDNA contained unique molecular identifiers. TCRdb independently ran MiXCR on the 5' RACE reads; one entry per CDR3 protein. The sample lists roughly 240,000 distinct CDR3 sequences, roughly 7% occurring once. These data are also associated with another study on yellow fever vaccine responses in identical twins. That source adds: Reports say the vaccine T cell response in twins looked partly convergent and partly personalized.

The sequencing input was memory (CD45RO+) T cells sorted from blood. This chain connects TRBV12-3 or TRBV12-4 to TRBJ1-3; no reliable D call. The origin of this receptor is a woman in her late teens or twenties in good health. The CDR3 protein is CASSFSGNTIYF. The CDR3 coding sequence is TGTGCCAGCAGTTTCTCGGGAAACACCATATATTTT.